This T cell receptor beta chain stems from a study of Ad26.COV2.S vaccination and SARS-CoV-2 variants. The study, taken as a whole, reports: Using TCR breadth and depth analyses may have led to underestimated total T cell responses. Vaccinees reportedly had broad spike-specific CD8+ and CD4+ T cell responses.

Only in-frame clones appear in the TCRdb table, and some are missing; sequencing was by immunoSEQ multiplex PCR. This table has about 87,000 clones, about four fifths appearing once. On this clone: Antigen: not known.

With 5 bases clipped from V and 9 bases from J, the junction kept 13 bases outside the gene matches. This CDR3 is built from 16 residues. CDR1 is SEHNR, CDR2 FQNEAQ, per germline (reference sequence). This chain joins TRBV7-9 and TRBJ2-1; the match to TRBD1 covers 10 bases. This material consisted of peripheral blood, taken after recovery from COVID-19. This TCR was sampled from a human donor who had recovered from COVID-19. The CDR3 loop is CASSPRQGAYMGEQFF. The CDR3 DNA reads as TGTGCCAGCAGCCCCCGACAGGGGGCATATATGGGTGAGCAGTTCTTC.